The T cell receptor beta chain described here comes from a study of blood T cell repertoires in COVID-19 (dated by TCRdb to about 2020). Concerning the study at large: Samples from collaborators originated in the United States, Italy and Spain and spanned both the acute and convalescent phases of COVID-19. The material from the prospective study consisted of cDNA or gDNA derived from T cells, B-cell-depleted T cells, or PBMCs. The dataset comprised deeply sampled blood TCRbeta repertoires from subjects exposed to, actively infected with, or recovered from COVID-19. The repertoires were released in a freely available public database intended as a resource for research on the immune response to SARS-CoV-2. Samples were obtained from the ongoing ImmuneRACE study (first 160 participants) and from 1,000 to 1,500 subjects provided by 6 global collaborators. The sample metadata nearly always contained a de-identified subject ID, COVID-19 status, age in years and sex. Where available, HLA class I and class II types were obtained from metadata supplied by the sample provider rather than from assay-based typing.

The paper's findings and limits, for the study overall: How much clinical and demographic metadata was included differed by source and by participant, and the metadata was provided uncurated.

TCRbeta CDR3 regions were amplified from genomic DNA by means of the immunoSEQ Assay, a bias-controlled multiplex PCR. In the original analysis: Within the assay, amplification of reference gene primers was used to estimate how many nucleated cells each sample contained. Sequence reads were collapsed and filtered to measure the absolute abundance of every unique TCRbeta CDR3 rearrangement. For each sample, productive Simpson clonality was calculated as the square root of Simpson's diversity index over productive rearrangements. As stored in TCRdb, this immuneACCESS dataset retains in-frame rearrangements with V and J assigned. A fraction of the clones does not appear; measured against another copy, unresolved V genes explain less than half of the discrepancy, and the remainder lacks a known reason. Clonal size and the V and J genes are those of that table, whereas D and trimming came from the DNA. The sample has about 79,000 clones on record, 85% to 90% of them singletons. Of the sample, 4.6% falls within the top ten clones.

With respect to this clone: Its antigen is still unknown. No base quality information exists; no much larger clone differs at one position.

Each collaborating institution followed its own protocols to collect whole blood in K2EDTA tubes. For TCRbeta analysis, collaborator samples were shipped as frozen whole blood, as isolated PBMCs, or as DNA extracted from either sample type. V sheds 3 bases and J sheds 1 base, leaving 12 bases between their ends. There are 15 amino acids in the CDR3, from cysteine to phenylalanine inclusive. The only DNA kept is the CDR3, 45 bases in frame from the first base. The germline V gene supplies CDR1 MDHEN and CDR2 SYDVKM. Recombination linked TRBV28 to TRBJ2-5, with the D gene not clear enough to name. This sequence originates from a man between 50 and 59 years old with active COVID-19. Input material: peripheral blood. The nucleotide sequence is given as TGTGCCAGCAGTTTCCTCTCGGAGATCCAAGAGACCCAGTACTTC. It specifies CASSFLSEIQETQYF.